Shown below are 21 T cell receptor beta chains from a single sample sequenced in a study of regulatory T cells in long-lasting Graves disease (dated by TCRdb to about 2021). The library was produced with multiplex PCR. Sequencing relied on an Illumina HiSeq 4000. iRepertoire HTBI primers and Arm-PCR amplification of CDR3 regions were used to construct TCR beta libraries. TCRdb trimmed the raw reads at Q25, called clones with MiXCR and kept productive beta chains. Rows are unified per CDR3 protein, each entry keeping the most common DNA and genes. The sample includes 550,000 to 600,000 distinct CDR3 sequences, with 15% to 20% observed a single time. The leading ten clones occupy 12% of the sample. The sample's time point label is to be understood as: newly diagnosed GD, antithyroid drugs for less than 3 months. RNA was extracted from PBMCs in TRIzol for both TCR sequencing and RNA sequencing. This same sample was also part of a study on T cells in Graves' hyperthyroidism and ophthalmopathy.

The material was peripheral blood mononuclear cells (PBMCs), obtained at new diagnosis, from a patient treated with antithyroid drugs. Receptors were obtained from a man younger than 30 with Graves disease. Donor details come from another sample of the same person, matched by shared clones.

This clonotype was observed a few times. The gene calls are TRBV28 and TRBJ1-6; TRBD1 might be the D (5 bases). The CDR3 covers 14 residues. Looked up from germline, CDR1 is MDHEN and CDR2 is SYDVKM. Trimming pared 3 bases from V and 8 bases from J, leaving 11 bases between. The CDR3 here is CASSFRGYYSPLHF. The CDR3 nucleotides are TGTGCCAGCAGTTTCCGGGGGTATTATTCACCCCTCCACTTT.

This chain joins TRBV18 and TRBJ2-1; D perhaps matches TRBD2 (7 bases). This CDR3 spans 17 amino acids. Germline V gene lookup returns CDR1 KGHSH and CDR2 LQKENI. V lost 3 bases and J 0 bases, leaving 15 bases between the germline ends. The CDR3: CASSPSGGGSSYNEQFF. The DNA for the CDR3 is TGTGCCAGCTCACCCTCTGGCGGGGGCAGCTCCTACAATGAGCAGTTCTTC.

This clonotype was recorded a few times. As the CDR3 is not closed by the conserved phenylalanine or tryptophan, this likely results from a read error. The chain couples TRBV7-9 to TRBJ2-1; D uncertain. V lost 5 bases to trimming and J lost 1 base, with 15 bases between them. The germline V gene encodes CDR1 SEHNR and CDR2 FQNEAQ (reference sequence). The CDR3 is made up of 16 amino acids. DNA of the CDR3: TGTGCCAGCAGCCTCGGGTCTTTTGGTTCCTACAATGAGCAGTTCTCC. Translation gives CASSLGSFGSYNEQFS.

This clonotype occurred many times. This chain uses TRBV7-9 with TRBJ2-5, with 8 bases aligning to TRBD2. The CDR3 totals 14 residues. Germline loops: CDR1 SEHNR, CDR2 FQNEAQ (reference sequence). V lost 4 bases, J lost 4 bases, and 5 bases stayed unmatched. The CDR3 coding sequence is TGTGCCAGCAGCTCGGGGGGGGGCACAGAGACCCAGTACTTC. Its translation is CASSSGGGTETQYF.

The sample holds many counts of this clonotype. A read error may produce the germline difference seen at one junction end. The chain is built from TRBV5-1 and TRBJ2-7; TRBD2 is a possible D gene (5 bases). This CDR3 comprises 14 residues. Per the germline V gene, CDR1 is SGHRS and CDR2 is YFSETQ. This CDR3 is CASSLDGISYEQYF. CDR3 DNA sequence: TGTGCCAGCAGCTTGGACGGGATCTCCTACGAGCAGTACTTC. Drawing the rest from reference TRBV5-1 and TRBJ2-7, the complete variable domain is KAGVTQTPRYLIKTRGQQVTLSCSPISGHRSVSWYQQTPGQGLQFLFEYFSETQRNKGNFPGRFSGRQFSNSRSEMNVSTLELGDSALYLCASSLDGISYEQYFGPGTRLTVT.

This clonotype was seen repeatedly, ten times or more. CDR3 protein: CASSSDIYTGELFF. CDR3 sequence (DNA): TGTGCCAGCAGCTCGGACATATACACCGGGGAGCTGTTTTTT. This rearrangement joins TRBV11-2 to TRBJ2-2, with D possibly TRBD1 on 5 matching bases. Deletions cut 4 bases from V and 3 bases from J, with 9 bases between. The CDR3 consists of 14 residues. Germline lookup yields CDR1 SGHAT and CDR2 FQNNGV.

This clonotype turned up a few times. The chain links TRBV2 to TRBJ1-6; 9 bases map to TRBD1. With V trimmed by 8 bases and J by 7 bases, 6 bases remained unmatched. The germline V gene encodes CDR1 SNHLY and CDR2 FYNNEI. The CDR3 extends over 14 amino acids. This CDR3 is CASLSGQGNSPLHF. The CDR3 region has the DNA TGTGCCAGCTTATCCGGACAGGGGAATTCACCCCTCCACTTT.

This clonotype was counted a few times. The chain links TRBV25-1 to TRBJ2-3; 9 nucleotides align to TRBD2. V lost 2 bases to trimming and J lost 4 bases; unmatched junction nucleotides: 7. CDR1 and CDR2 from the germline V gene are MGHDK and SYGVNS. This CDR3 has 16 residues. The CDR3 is CASSERVSGGADTQYF. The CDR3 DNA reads TGTGCCAGCAGTGAACGGGTTAGCGGGGGTGCAGATACGCAGTATTTT.

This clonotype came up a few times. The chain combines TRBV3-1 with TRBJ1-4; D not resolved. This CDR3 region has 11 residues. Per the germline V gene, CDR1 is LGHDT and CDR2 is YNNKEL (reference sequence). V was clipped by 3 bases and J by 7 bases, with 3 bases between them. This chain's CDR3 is CASSQSEKLFF. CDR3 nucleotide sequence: TGTGCCAGCAGCCAGTCTGAAAAACTGTTTTTT.

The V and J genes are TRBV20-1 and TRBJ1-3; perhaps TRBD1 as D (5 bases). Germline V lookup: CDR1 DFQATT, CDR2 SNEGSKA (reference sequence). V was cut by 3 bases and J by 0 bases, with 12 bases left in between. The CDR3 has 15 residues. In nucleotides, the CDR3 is TGCAGTGCTAGCACCTGGGGCCGCTCTGGAAACACCATATATTTT. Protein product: CSASTWGRSGNTIYF.

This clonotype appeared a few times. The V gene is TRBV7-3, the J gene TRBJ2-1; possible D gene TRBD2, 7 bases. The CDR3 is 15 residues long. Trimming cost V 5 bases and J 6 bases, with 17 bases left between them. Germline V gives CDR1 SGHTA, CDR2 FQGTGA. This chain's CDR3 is CASSLRGGGANEQFF. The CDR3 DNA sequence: TGTGCCAGCAGCCTAAGGGGTGGGGGGGCCAATGAGCAGTTCTTC.

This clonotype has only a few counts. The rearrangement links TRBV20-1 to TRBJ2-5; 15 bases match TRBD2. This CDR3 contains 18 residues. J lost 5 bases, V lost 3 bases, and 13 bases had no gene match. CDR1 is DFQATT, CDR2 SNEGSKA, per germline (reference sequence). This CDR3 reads CSASPQGLAGGWGETQYF. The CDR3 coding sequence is TGCAGTGCTAGCCCGCAGGGACTAGCGGGAGGTTGGGGGGAGACCCAGTACTTC.

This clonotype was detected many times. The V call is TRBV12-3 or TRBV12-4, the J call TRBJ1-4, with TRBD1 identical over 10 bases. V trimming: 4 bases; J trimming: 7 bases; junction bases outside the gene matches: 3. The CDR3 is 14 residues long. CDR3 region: CASSSGQGGEKLFF. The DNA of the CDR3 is TGTGCCAGCAGTTCTGGACAGGGGGGTGAAAAACTGTTTTTT.

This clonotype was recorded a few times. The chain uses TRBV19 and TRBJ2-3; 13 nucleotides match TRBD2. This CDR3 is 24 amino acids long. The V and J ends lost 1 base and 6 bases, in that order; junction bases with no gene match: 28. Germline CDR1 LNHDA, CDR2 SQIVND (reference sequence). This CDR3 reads CASSIVLTGVEWTSGSSGLDTQYF. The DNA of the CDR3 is TGTGCCAGTAGTATAGTCTTAACAGGGGTCGAATGGACTAGCGGGAGTTCGGGCCTGGATACGCAGTATTTT.

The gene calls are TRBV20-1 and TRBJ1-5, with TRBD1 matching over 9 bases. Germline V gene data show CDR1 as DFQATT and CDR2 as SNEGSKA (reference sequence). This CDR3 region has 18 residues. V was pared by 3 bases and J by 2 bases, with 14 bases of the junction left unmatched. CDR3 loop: CSARNLNRGREGNQPQHF. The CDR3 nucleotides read TGCAGTGCTAGGAACTTAAACAGGGGGCGCGAAGGCAATCAGCCCCAGCATTTT.

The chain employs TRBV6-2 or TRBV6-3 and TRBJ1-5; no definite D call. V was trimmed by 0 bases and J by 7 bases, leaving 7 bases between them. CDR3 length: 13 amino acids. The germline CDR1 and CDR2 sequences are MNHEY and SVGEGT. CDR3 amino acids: CASSYSGAQPQHF. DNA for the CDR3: TGTGCCAGCAGTTACTCTGGAGCACAGCCCCAGCATTTT.

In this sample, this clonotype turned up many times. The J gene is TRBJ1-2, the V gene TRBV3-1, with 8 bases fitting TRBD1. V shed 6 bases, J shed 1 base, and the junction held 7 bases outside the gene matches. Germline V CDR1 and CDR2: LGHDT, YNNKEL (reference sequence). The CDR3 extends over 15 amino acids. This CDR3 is CASSSGTGGNYGYTF. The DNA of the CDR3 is TGTGCCAGCAGTTCAGGAACAGGGGGTAACTATGGCTACACCTTC.

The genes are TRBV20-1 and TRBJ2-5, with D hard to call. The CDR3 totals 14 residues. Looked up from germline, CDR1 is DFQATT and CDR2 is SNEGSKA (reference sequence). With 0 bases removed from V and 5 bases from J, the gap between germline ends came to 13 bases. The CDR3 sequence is CSARDPRGSETQYF. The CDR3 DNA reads TGCAGTGCTAGAGACCCACGAGGAAGCGAGACCCAGTACTTC.

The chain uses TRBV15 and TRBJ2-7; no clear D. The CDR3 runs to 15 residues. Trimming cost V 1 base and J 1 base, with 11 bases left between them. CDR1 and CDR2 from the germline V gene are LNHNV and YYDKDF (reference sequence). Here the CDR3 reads CATSRASELSYEQYF. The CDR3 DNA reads TGTGCCACCAGCAGAGCTTCTGAGCTTTCCTACGAGCAGTACTTC.

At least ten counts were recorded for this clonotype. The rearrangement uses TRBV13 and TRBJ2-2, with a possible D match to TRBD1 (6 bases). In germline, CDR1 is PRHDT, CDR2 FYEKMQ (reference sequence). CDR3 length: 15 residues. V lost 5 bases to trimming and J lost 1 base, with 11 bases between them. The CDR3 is CASSRRTVNTGELFF. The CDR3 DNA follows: TGTGCCAGCAGCCGAAGGACAGTGAACACCGGGGAGCTGTTTTTT. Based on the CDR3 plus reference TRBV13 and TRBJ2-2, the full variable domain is AAGVIQSPRHLIKEKRETATLKCYPIPRHDTVYWYQQGPGQDPQFLISFYEKMQSDKGSIPDRFSAQQFSDYHSELNMSSLELGDSALYFCASSRRTVNTGELFFGEGSRLTVL.

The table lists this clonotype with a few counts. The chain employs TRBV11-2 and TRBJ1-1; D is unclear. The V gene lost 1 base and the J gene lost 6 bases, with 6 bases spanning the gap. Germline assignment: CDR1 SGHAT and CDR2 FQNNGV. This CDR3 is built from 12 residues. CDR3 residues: CASSLVHAEAFF. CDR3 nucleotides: TGTGCCAGCAGCTTAGTTCATGCTGAAGCTTTCTTT. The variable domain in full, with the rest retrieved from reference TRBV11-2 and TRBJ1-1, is EAGVAQSPRYKIIEKRQSVAFWCNPISGHATLYWYQQILGQGPKLLIQFQNNGVVDDSQLPKDRFSAERLKGVDSTLKIQPAKLEDSAVYLCASSLVHAEAFFGQGTRLTVV.